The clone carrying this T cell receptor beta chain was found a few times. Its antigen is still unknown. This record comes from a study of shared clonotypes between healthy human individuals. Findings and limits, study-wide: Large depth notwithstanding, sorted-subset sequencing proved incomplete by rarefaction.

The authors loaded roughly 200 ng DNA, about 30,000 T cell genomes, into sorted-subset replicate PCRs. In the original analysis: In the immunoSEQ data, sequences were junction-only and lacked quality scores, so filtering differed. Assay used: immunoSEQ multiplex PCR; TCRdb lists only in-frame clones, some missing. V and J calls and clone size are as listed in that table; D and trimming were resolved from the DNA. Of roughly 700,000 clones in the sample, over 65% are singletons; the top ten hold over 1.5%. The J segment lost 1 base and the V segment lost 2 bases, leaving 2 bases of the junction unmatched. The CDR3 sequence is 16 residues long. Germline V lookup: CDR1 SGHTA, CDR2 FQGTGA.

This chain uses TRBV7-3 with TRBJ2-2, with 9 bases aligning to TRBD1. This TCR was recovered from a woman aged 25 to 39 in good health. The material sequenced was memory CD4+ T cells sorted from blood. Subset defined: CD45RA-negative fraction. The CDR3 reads CASSLGGQGNTGELFF. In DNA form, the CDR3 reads TGTGCCAGCAGCTTAGGGGGACAGGGGAACACCGGGGAGCTGTTTTTT. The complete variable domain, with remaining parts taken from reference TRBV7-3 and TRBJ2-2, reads GAGVSQTPSNKVTEKGKYVELRCDPISGHTALYWYRQSLGQGPEFLIYFQGTGAADDSGLPNDRFFAVRPEGSVSTLKIQRTERGDSAVYLCASSLGGQGNTGELFFGEGSRLTVL.